This T cell receptor beta chain was identified in a study of T cells in Graves' hyperthyroidism and ophthalmopathy (dated by TCRdb to the late 2010s). Regarding the study in general: Peripheral blood samples were taken at initial diagnosis, before any treatment was given. TCR V-J signatures able to tell the groups apart were searched for in a discovery cohort of 90 to 100 patients, of whom more than 40 had Graves' ophthalmopathy and around 58 had stable Graves' hyperthyroidism. Prospective prediction of ophthalmopathy was tested in an independent validation cohort of fewer than 20 hyperthyroidism patients and some 17 patients who later progressed to ophthalmopathy. The 95 to 100 discovery patients were randomly split 7:3 into training and test sets. In addition, the study compared T-cell repertoires in thyroid tissue and in blood from over 5 Graves' hyperthyroidism patients. Once sampling was done, hyperthyroidism patients were given methimazole at a starting dose of 30 mg daily, whereas ophthalmopathy patients were given high-dose intravenous methylprednisolone. According to the paper, TCR Vbeta CDR3 sequencing was carried out on over 130 peripheral blood samples, which came from approximately 43 ophthalmopathy, around 75 hyperthyroidism and some 17 progressor patients.

The CDR3 covers 14 residues, taking in both the cysteine and the phenylalanine. Only CDR3 DNA remains: 42 bases, in frame from the first base. The junction shows trimming of 4 bases on V and 0 bases on J, plus 12 bases between the germline ends. In the germline V gene (reference sequence), CDR1 corresponds to DFQATT and CDR2 to SNEGSKA. Results the study describes overall, beyond this receptor: Most expanded thyroid clonotypes (frequency above 0.001) were also found in blood, which suggests that blood repertoires may mirror thyroid immune responses. In cross-validation, a model built on a 13 V-J signature told ophthalmopathy apart from stable hyperthyroidism with 87.88% sensitivity and around 84% specificity, and in testing the same model reached 80%/75%. In validation, the model predicted progression to ophthalmopathy with 55% to 71% sensitivity and over 72% specificity, a median of around six months before onset. No statistical method was used to fix the sample size in advance, and group allocation was not hidden from the investigators.

This clonotype has at least ten counts. Its recognized antigen is unknown. No much larger clonotype is one base removed from it; base qualities were not supplied. In the ophthalmopathy patients, disease was moderately to severely active, with a Clinical Activity Score of 3 or more, a NOSPECS grade of 4 or more, and a duration of less than 3 months. Exclusion was applied to patients with uncontrolled infections, other autoimmune diseases, pregnancy or lactation. Diagnoses were based on clinical symptoms, serum thyroxine and TRAb, thyroid ultrasound and orbital computed tomography. PBMCs were isolated from about 9.1 ml of fresh peripheral blood by Ficoll-Paque density gradient centrifugation. Total RNA was extracted using Trizol reagent, and RNA quality was assessed on an Agilent 2100 Bioanalyzer. The TCR beta CDR3 regions were amplified from RNA transcripts. The first round of RT-PCR for the TCR CDR3 was performed with the HTBI primer set and the Qiagen OneStep RT-PCR kit. The libraries were constructed in a second round of multiplex PCR and then size-selected and purified. Libraries were sequenced paired-end with 100 bp reads on an Illumina HiSeq2000. In the source study's methods: SOAPnuke was used to process the raw data, removing reads that contained adapters or uncalled bases, had a mean Phred below 15, or lacked an exact match to the constant primer or identifier. High-quality paired reads were merged with COPE v1.2.5, and unique nucleotide sequences were defined as clonotypes. MiTCR v1.1 was used to align the clonotypes against IMGT TRBV, TRBD and TRBJ reference segments. The analysis was restricted to V-J combinations with a frequency above 0.0001, which together covered over 99% of the repertoires. A TCS score was defined as the ratio of F50 (clonal expansion) to E x V (chaos), with BLOSUM62-based TCRdist applied between CDR3 peptides within each V-J. Welch's t-statistics and random forest reduced roughly 530 V-J features to 10 to 15, which were used in a naive Bayes classifier (R e1071). TCRdb cleaned the public reads at Q25 with fastp, built clones with MiXCR and kept in-frame beta chains. Rows with a matching CDR3 protein are joined into one entry that keeps the most common DNA and genes. Clone size and V and J calls follow TCRdb, not the original study. Within this sample are a few hundred thousand distinct CDR3 sequences, with 13% to 15% of them counted one time only. The ten largest clones capture around 20% of the sample.

Recombination linked TRBV20-1 to TRBJ1-1; the D gene identity is not certain. The sequencing sample was made of blood. This receptor was obtained from a woman in her thirties with Graves' ophthalmopathy. The CDR3 protein sequence reads: CSAIDVGLNTEAFF. The DNA is as follows: TGCAGTGCTATCGACGTAGGATTGAACACTGAAGCTTTCTTT.